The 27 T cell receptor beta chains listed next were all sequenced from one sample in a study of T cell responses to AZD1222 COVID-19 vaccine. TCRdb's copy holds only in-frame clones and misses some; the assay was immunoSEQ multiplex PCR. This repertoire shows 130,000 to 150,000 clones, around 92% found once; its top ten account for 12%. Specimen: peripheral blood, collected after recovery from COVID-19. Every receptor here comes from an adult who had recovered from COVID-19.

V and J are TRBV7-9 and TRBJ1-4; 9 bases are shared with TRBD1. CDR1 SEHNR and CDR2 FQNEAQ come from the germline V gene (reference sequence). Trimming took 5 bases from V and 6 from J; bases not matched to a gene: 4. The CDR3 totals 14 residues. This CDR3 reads CASSPDRGDEKLFF. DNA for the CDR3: TGTGCCAGCAGCCCGGACAGGGGCGATGAAAAACTGTTTTTT.

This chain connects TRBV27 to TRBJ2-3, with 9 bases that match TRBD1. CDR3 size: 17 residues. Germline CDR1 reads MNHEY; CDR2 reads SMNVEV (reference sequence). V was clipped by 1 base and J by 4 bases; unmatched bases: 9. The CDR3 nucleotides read TGTGCCAGCAGTTTATTGAGACAGGGGGAAGGGGCAGATACGCAGTATTTT. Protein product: CASSLLRQGEGADTQYF.

CDR3 sequence (DNA): TGCAGTGCCCCCCACAGCGATGAGCAGTTCTTC. Translated, it gives CSAPHSDEQFF. The V gene is TRBV20-1, the J gene TRBJ2-1, with D uncertain. CDR1 and CDR2 (germline): DFQATT, SNEGSKA (reference sequence). The ends were cut back, 6 bases at V and 8 bases at J, with 11 bases in the middle. This CDR3 region has 11 residues.

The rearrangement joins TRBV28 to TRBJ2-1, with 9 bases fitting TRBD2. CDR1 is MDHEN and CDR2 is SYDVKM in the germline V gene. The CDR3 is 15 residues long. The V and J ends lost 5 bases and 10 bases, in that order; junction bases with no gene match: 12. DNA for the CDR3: TGTGCCAGCAGTCCCACTTTAGCGGGGGCCGTAGAGCAGTTCTTC. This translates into CASSPTLAGAVEQFF.

The CDR3 sequence is CASSFLAGTWEQYF. The CDR3 DNA sequence: TGTGCCAGCAGTTTCCTAGCGGGGACATGGGAGCAGTACTTC. This rearrangement joins TRBV28 to TRBJ2-7, with 9 bases that match TRBD2. V lost 3 bases and J lost 7; bases outside the gene matches: 7. This CDR3 spans 14 amino acids. Germline assignment: CDR1 MDHEN and CDR2 SYDVKM.

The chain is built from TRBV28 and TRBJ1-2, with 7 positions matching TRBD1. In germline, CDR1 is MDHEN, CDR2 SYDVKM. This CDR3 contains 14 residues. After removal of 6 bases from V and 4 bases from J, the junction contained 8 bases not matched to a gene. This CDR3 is CASSSPGTAYGYTF. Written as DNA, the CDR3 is TGTGCCAGCAGCTCGCCCGGGACAGCCTATGGCTACACCTTC.

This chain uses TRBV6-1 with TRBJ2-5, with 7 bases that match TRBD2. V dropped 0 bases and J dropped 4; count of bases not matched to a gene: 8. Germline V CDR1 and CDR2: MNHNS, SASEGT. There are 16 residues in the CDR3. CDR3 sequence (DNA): TGTGCCAGCAGTGAAGCGCGGCGGGAGAGAGGAGAGACCCAGTACTTC. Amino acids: CASSEARRERGETQYF.

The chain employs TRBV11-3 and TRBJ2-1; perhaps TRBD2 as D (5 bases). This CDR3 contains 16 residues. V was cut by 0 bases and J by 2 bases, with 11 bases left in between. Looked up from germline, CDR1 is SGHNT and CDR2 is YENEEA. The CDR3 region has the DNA TGTGCCAGCAGCTTAGATAGCGTAGGCCCCTACAATGAGCAGTTCTTC. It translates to CASSLDSVGPYNEQFF.

The CDR3 coding sequence is TGCGCCAGCCAGCCCGGACAGGGGGAATCACCCCTCCACTTT. Amino acids: CASQPGQGESPLHF. The J gene is TRBJ1-6, the V gene TRBV5-1, with 10 positions matching TRBD1. There are 14 residues in the CDR3. Germline lookup yields CDR1 SGHRS and CDR2 YFSETQ. V was pared by 7 bases and J by 10 bases, with 8 bases of the junction left unmatched.

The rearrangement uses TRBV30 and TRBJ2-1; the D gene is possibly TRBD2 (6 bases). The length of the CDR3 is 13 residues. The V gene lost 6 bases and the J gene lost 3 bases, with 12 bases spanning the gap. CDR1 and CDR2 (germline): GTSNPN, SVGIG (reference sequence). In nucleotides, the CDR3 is TGTGCCTGCTATACGGGAGTCTACAATGAGCAGTTCTTC. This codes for CACYTGVYNEQFF.

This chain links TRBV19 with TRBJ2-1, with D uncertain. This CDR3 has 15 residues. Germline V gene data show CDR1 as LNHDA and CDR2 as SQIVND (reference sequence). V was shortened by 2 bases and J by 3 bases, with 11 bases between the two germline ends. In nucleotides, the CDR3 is TGTGCCAGTAGTATAAGCCCGGCTAGCTACAATGAGCAGTTCTTC. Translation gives CASSISPASYNEQFF.

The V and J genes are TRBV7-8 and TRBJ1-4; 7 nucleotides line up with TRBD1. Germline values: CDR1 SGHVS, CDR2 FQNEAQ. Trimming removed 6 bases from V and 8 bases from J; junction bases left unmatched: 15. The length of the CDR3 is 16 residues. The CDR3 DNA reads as TGTGCCAGCAGTCTTCCGCCGACAGGGCAGCACGAAAAACTGTTTTTT. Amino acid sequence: CASSLPPTGQHEKLFF.

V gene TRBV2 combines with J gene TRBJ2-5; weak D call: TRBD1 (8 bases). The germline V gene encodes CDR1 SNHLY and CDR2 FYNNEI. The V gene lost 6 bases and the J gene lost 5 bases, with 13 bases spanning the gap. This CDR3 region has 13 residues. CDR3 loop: CASRQGGLETQYF. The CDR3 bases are TGTGCCAGCAGACAGGGGGGGCTGGAGACCCAGTACTTC.

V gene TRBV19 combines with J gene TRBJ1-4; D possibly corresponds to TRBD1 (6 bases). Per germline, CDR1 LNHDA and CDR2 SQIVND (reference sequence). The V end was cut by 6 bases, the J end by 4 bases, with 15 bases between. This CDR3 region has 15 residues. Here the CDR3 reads CASRARQAGNEKLFF. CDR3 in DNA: TGTGCCAGTAGGGCAAGACAGGCGGGTAATGAAAAACTGTTTTTT.

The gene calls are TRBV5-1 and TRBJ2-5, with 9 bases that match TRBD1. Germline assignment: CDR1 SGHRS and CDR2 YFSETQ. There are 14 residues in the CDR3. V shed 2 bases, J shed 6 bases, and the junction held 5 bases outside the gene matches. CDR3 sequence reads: CASSFADRGQTQYF. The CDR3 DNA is TGCGCCAGCAGCTTTGCGGACAGGGGACAGACCCAGTACTTC.

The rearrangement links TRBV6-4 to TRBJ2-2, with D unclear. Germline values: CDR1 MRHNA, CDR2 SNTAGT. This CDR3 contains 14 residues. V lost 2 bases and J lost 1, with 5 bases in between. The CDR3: CASSDNENTGELFF. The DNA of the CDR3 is TGTGCCAGCAGTGACAACGAGAACACCGGGGAGCTGTTTTTT.

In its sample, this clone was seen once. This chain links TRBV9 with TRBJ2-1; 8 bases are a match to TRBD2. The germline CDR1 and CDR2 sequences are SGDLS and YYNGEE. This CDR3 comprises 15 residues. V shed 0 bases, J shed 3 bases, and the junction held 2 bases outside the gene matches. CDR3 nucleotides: TGTGCCAGCAGCGTAGAGAGCGGGAGCTACAATGAGCAGTTCTTC. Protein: CASSVESGSYNEQFF.

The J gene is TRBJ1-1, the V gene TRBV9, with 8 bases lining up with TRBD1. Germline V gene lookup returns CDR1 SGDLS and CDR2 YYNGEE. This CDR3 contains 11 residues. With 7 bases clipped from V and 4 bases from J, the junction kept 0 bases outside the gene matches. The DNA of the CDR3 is TGTGCCAGCGGACAGGGCACTGAAGCTTTCTTT. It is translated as CASGQGTEAFF. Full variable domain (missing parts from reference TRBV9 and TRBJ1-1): DSGVTQTPKHLITATGQRVTLRCSPRSGDLSVYWYQQSLDQGLQFLIQYYNGEERAKGNILERFSAQQFPDLHSELNLSSLELGDSALYFCASGQGTEAFFGQGTRLTVV.

The CDR3, as DNA: TGTGCCACCAGTGATTGGGGGGGCAGTAACAATGAGCAGTTCTTC. This sequence encodes CATSDWGGSNNEQFF. The V gene is TRBV24-1, the J gene TRBJ2-1; D is perhaps TRBD2 (7 bases). CDR1 and CDR2 (germline): KGHDR, SFDVKD. V was clipped by 2 bases and J by 5 bases, with 12 bases between them. The CDR3 consists of 15 residues.

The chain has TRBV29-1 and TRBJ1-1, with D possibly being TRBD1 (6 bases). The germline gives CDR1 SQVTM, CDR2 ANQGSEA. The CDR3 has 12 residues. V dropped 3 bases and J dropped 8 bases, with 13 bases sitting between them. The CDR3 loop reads CSVDDRTGEAFF. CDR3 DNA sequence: TGCAGCGTTGACGATCGAACAGGGGAAGCTTTCTTT.

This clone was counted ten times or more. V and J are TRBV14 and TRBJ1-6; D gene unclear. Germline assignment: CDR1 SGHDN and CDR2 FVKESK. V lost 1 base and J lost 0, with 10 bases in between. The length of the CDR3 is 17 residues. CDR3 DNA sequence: TGTGCCAGCAGCCAAGGATGGAGGAGCTCCTATAATTCACCCCTCCACTTT. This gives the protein CASSQGWRSSYNSPLHF. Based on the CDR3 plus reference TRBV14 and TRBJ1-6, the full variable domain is EAGVTQFPSHSVIEKGQTVTLRCDPISGHDNLYWYRRVMGKEIKFLLHFVKESKQDESGMPNNRFLAERTGGTYSTLKVQPAELEDSGVYFCASSQGWRSSYNSPLHFGNGTRLTVT.

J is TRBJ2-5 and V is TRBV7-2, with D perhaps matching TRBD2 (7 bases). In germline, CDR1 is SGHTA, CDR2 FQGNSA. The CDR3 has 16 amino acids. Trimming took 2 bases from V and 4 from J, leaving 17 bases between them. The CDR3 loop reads CASSLRGGISRETQYF. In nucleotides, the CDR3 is TGTGCCAGCAGCTTAAGGGGGGGTATCAGTAGAGAGACCCAGTACTTC.

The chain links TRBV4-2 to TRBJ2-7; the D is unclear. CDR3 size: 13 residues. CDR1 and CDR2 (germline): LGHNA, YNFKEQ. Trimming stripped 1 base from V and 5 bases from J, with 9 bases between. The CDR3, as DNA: TGTGCCAGCAGCCAAGGCGGCGGAAACGAGCAGTACTTC. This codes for CASSQGGGNEQYF.

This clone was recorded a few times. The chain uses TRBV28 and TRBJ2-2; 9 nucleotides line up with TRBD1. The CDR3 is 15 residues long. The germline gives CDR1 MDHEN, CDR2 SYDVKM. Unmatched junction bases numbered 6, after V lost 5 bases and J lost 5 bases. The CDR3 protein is CASSNLQGATGELFF. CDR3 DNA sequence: TGTGCCAGCAGTAATCTACAGGGGGCGACCGGGGAGCTGTTTTTT.

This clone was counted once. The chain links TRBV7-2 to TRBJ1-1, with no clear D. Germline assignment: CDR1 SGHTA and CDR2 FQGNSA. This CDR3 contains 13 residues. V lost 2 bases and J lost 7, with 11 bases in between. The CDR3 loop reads CASSLWADHEAFF. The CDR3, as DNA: TGTGCCAGCAGCTTATGGGCGGACCATGAAGCTTTCTTT.

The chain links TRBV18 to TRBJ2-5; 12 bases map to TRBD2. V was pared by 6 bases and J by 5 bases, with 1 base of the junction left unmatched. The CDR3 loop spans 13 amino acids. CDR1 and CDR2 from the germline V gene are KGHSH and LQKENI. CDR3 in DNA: TGTGCCAGCTCGACTAGCGGGAGTGAGACCCAGTACTTC. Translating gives CASSTSGSETQYF.

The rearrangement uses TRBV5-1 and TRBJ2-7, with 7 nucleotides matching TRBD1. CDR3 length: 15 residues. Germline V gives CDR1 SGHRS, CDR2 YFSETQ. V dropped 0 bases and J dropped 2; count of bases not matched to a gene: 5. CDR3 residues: CASSLGQGVTYEQYF. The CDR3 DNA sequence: TGCGCCAGCAGCTTGGGCCAGGGGGTGACCTACGAGCAGTACTTC.